These 28 T cell receptor beta chains came from one sample sequenced in a study of PD-1 blockade in classical Hodgkin lymphoma. Each of the patients experienced relapse following autologous stem cell transplantation, and their brentuximab vedotin exposure differed. Using immunoSEQ multiplex PCR, the repertoire was profiled, and TCRdb retains in-frame clones only, with some absent. The sample shows under 30,000 clones, around 69% of them seen only once. The starting material was peripheral blood mononuclear cells (PBMCs), obtained at baseline. The source of these receptors is a human donor with classical Hodgkin lymphoma.

This clone has just a few counts. The chain employs TRBV5-1 and TRBJ2-1; possibly TRBD1 for D (6 bases). The V and J ends lost 3 bases and 8 bases respectively, with 12 bases between them. The CDR3 extends over 13 amino acids. Per the germline V gene, CDR1 is SGHRS and CDR2 is YFSETQ. The CDR3 sequence is CASSSDSRHEQFF. The CDR3 DNA is TGCGCCAGCAGCTCGGACAGTCGCCATGAGCAGTTCTTC.

This sequence joins TRBV28 and TRBJ2-1; 7 positions match TRBD2. The CDR3 spans 14 residues. Germline trimming cut 6 bases from V and 7 bases from J; bases unmatched to any gene: 9. Germline V gives CDR1 MDHEN, CDR2 SYDVKM. The CDR3 loop is CASRGLGGLNEQFF. CDR3 nucleotide sequence: TGTGCCAGCAGAGGATTGGGGGGGTTGAATGAGCAGTTCTTC. The entire variable domain, with the rest obtained from reference TRBV28 and TRBJ2-1, is as follows: DVKVTQSSRYLVKRTGEKVFLECVQDMDHENMFWYRQDPGLGLRLIYFSYDVKMKEKGDIPEGYSVSREKKERFSLILESASTNQTSMYLCASRGLGGLNEQFFGPGTRLTVL.

This clone has more than one count but fewer than ten. This rearrangement joins TRBV19 to TRBJ1-2; D uncertain. This CDR3 contains 13 residues. Trimming pared 3 bases from V and 4 bases from J, leaving 9 bases between. The germline gives CDR1 LNHDA, CDR2 SQIVND (reference sequence). The CDR3 DNA follows: TGTGCCAGTAGTATTCTCGGTTCCTATGGCTACACCTTC. Its translation: CASSILGSYGYTF.

The V call is TRBV7-9, the J call TRBJ1-1; unclear D gene. The V and J ends lost 1 base and 0 bases respectively, with 9 bases between them. Germline V gene sequence: CDR1 SEHNR, CDR2 FQNEAQ (reference sequence). The CDR3 length is 15 residues. The CDR3 DNA follows: TGTGCCAGCAGCTTAGGCGGCATCATGAACACTGAAGCTTTCTTT. It encodes CASSLGGIMNTEAFF.

This chain connects TRBV6-5 to TRBJ1-1; 7 bases are a match to TRBD1. The V gene's germline CDR1 is MNHEY and CDR2 SVGAGI. This CDR3 spans 15 amino acids. Trimming at V came to 0 bases and at J to 4 bases, leaving 5 bases not matched to a gene. Here the CDR3 DNA reads TGTGCCAGCAGTTACTCGGGAACAGGGGCCACTGAAGCTTTCTTT. It is translated as CASSYSGTGATEAFF.

This chain uses TRBV19 with TRBJ2-5; TRBD1 matches 7 bases. Germline V CDR1 and CDR2: LNHDA, SQIVND (reference sequence). V gave up 2 bases and J gave up 2 bases; unmatched junction bases: 5. CDR3 size: 15 residues. The CDR3: CASSIRGPSQETQYF. The CDR3 DNA follows: TGTGCCAGTAGTATAAGGGGGCCCTCTCAAGAGACCCAGTACTTC.

On this clone itself: Germline is not matched at one junction end, which may reflect a read error. Other DNA sequences in the same sample also yield this CDR3. The chain has TRBV29-1 and TRBJ1-1; D is perhaps TRBD1 (5 bases). The germline gives CDR1 SQVTM, CDR2 ANQGSEA. The CDR3 has 11 residues. The CDR3 spells CSALPGTEAFF. CDR3 nucleotide sequence: TGCAGCGCCCTTCCCGGGACTGAGGCTTTCTTT.

CDR3 region: CASSRAGGENTIYF. For the CDR3, the DNA is TGTGCCAGCAGTCGAGCAGGGGGTGAGAACACCATATATTTT. The chain employs TRBV28 and TRBJ1-3; 7 bases are shared with TRBD1. There are 14 residues in the CDR3. CDR1 and CDR2 from the germline V gene are MDHEN and SYDVKM. V lost 5 bases, J lost 7 bases, and 8 bases stayed unmatched.

The rearrangement links TRBV7-6 to TRBJ2-5; D ambiguous. Germline CDR1 and CDR2: SGHVS and FNYEAQ. The CDR3 is 12 amino acids. V was clipped by 1 base and J by 1 base, with 1 base between them. CDR3 sequence (DNA): TGTGCCAGCAGCTTAGGCCAAGAGACCCAGTACTTC. This encodes CASSLGQETQYF.

The chain couples TRBV5-1 to TRBJ2-3; possibly TRBD1 for D (5 bases). Per the germline V gene, CDR1 is SGHRS and CDR2 is YFSETQ. Trimming removed 2 bases at V and 1 base at J, with 14 bases between. The CDR3 contains 16 residues. The CDR3 region has the DNA TGCGCCAGCAGCTTCCGACAGTGGCAAGGCACAGATACGCAGTATTTT. Protein: CASSFRQWQGTDTQYF.

The genes are TRBV19 and TRBJ1-5; D is unclear. The CDR3 is 14 amino acids. Deletions cut 3 bases from V and 10 bases from J, with 16 bases between. Germline CDR1 is LNHDA and CDR2 is SQIVND (reference sequence). CDR3 residues: CASSILGHSKPQHF. CDR3 nucleotides: TGTGCCAGTAGTATTCTCGGTCACAGCAAACCCCAGCATTTT.

The chain carries TRBV9 and TRBJ1-5; TRBD1 is a possible D gene (6 bases). The CDR3 extends over 14 amino acids. The germline gives CDR1 SGDLS, CDR2 YYNGEE. The V end was cut by 4 bases, the J end by 5 bases, with 13 bases between. CDR3 region: CASSRSPGDQPQHF. CDR3 DNA sequence: TGTGCCAGCAGCCGAAGCCCAGGGGATCAGCCCCAGCATTTT.

This sequence joins TRBV6-6 and TRBJ1-5, with TRBD1 identical over 7 bases. V was clipped by 2 bases and J by 7 bases; unmatched bases: 8. This CDR3 has 15 residues. Germline V gives CDR1 MNHNY, CDR2 SVGAGI (reference sequence). CDR3 residues: CASSYNRQGWQPQHF. Here the CDR3 DNA reads TGTGCCAGCAGTTACAATCGACAGGGATGGCAGCCCCAGCATTTT.

The chain employs TRBV9 and TRBJ2-1; TRBD2 agrees at 9 bases. The CDR3 spans 16 residues. V lost 0 bases and J lost 6; bases outside the gene matches: 7. Germline CDR1 SGDLS, CDR2 YYNGEE. CDR3: CASSVVAGGPGNEQFF. CDR3 coding DNA: TGTGCCAGCAGCGTAGTGGCGGGAGGGCCTGGCAATGAGCAGTTCTTC.

CDR3 in amino acids: CASSFLGQGRNEQFF. CDR3 DNA: TGTGCCAGCAGCTTTTTGGGACAGGGGAGGAATGAGCAGTTCTTC. The V call is TRBV11-2, the J call TRBJ2-1, with 10 bases matching TRBD1. The length of the CDR3 is 15 residues. V trimming: 3 bases; J trimming: 7 bases; junction bases outside the gene matches: 6. In germline, CDR1 is SGHAT, CDR2 FQNNGV.

The gene calls are TRBV5-1 and TRBJ2-5; 9 nucleotides match TRBD2. J was trimmed by 1 base and V by 1 base; bases with no gene match: 5. The CDR3 has 16 residues. Germline V gives CDR1 SGHRS, CDR2 YFSETQ. CDR3 bases: TGCGCCAGCAGCTTGATCGGCGGGGGGGCCCAAGAGACCCAGTACTTC. Translation gives CASSLIGGGAQETQYF. Full variable domain (outside the CDR3, taken from reference TRBV5-1 and TRBJ2-5): KAGVTQTPRYLIKTRGQQVTLSCSPISGHRSVSWYQQTPGQGLQFLFEYFSETQRNKGNFPGRFSGRQFSNSRSEMNVSTLELGDSALYLCASSLIGGGAQETQYFGPGTRLLVL.

The chain combines TRBV11-2 with TRBJ1-2; no clear D. The CDR3 is 13 amino acids. The germline V and J ends were trimmed by 1 base and 4 bases, with 7 bases remaining between them. Germline lookup yields CDR1 SGHAT and CDR2 FQNNGV. The CDR3 sequence: CASSLGGAYGYTF. CDR3 nucleotide sequence: TGTGCCAGCAGCTTAGGTGGAGCCTATGGCTACACCTTC.

This chain connects TRBV28 to TRBJ2-7, with 13 bases lining up with TRBD2. This CDR3 contains 18 residues. Germline CDR1 reads MDHEN; CDR2 reads SYDVKM. V trimming: 7 bases; J trimming: 7 bases; junction bases outside the gene matches: 19. The CDR3 region is CASTQKGGLAGLLGEQYF. For the CDR3, the DNA is TGTGCCAGCACCCAAAAAGGGGGACTAGCGGGACTCCTCGGGGAGCAGTACTTC.

V usage is TRBV9 and J usage is TRBJ2-5; 7 positions match TRBD1. The CDR3 runs to 14 residues. Germline CDR1 and CDR2: SGDLS and YYNGEE. The V segment lost 2 bases and the J segment 1 base; nucleotides outside the gene matches: 2. The CDR3 nucleotides read TGTGCCAGCAGCGTCGACAGGGTCCAAGAGACCCAGTACTTC. Translated: CASSVDRVQETQYF.

J is TRBJ2-7 and V is TRBV28, with 7 bases that match TRBD1. Germline assignment: CDR1 MDHEN and CDR2 SYDVKM. The junction had 11 bases not matched to a gene; V was cut back by 6 bases and J by 3 bases. The CDR3 extends over 15 amino acids. The CDR3 sequence is CASRGGETGNYEQYF. CDR3 bases: TGTGCCAGCAGGGGCGGTGAGACAGGGAACTACGAGCAGTACTTC. Drawing the rest from reference TRBV28 and TRBJ2-7, the complete variable domain is DVKVTQSSRYLVKRTGEKVFLECVQDMDHENMFWYRQDPGLGLRLIYFSYDVKMKEKGDIPEGYSVSREKKERFSLILESASTNQTSMYLCASRGGETGNYEQYFGPGTRLTVT.

This sequence joins TRBV19 and TRBJ1-2, with TRBD1 matching 10 bases. Per the germline V gene, CDR1 is LNHDA and CDR2 is SQIVND (reference sequence). The CDR3 contains 17 residues. Trimming at V came to 1 base and at J to 0 bases, leaving 5 bases not matched to a gene. This CDR3 reads CASSIVRTGGTNYGYTF. The CDR3 bases are TGTGCCAGTAGTATAGTAAGGACAGGGGGGACTAACTATGGCTACACCTTC.

V is TRBV6-5 and J is TRBJ1-4; 12 positions match TRBD1. The CDR3 totals 14 residues. Germline V lookup: CDR1 MNHEY, CDR2 SVGAGI. With 8 bases clipped from V and 7 bases from J, the junction kept 5 bases outside the gene matches. CDR3 sequence reads: CASGDRGQSEKLFF. The DNA for the CDR3 is TGTGCCAGCGGGGACAGGGGGCAAAGTGAAAAACTGTTTTTT.

The rearrangement joins TRBV18 to TRBJ1-4, with D perhaps matching TRBD1 (6 bases). V was trimmed by 2 bases and J by 7 bases, leaving 14 bases between them. Germline V gene data show CDR1 as KGHSH and CDR2 as LQKENI. The CDR3 contains 15 residues. The DNA of the CDR3 is TGTGCCAGCTCACCAGAGAGTCAGGGGCTTGAAAAACTGTTTTTT. Residues: CASSPESQGLEKLFF.

The V gene is TRBV6-6, the J gene TRBJ2-5; D may be TRBD2 (6 bases). Trimming pared 0 bases from V and 3 bases from J, leaving 11 bases between. The V gene's germline CDR1 is MNHNY and CDR2 SVGAGI (reference sequence). The CDR3 loop spans 15 amino acids. Here the CDR3 reads CASSYSGTQKETQYF. Here the CDR3 DNA reads TGTGCCAGCAGTTACTCCGGGACTCAAAAAGAGACCCAGTACTTC.

The chain joins TRBV25-1 to TRBJ1-1; 8 positions match TRBD1. The V gene's germline CDR1 is MGHDK and CDR2 SYGVNS. V dropped 4 bases and J dropped 5; count of bases not matched to a gene: 6. The CDR3 spans 14 residues. The CDR3 bases are TGTGCCAGCAGTGCCTATACAGGGGGGACTGAAGCTTTCTTT. Protein sequence: CASSAYTGGTEAFF.

The chain links TRBV6-5 to TRBJ2-7, with D possibly being TRBD2 (6 bases). The CDR3 has 11 amino acids. V shed 4 bases and J shed 8 bases, with 9 bases lying between them. Germline V gene data show CDR1 as MNHEY and CDR2 as SVGAGI. The chain's CDR3 is CASSSGVKQYF. The CDR3 bases are TGTGCCAGCAGTTCGGGGGTCAAGCAGTACTTC.

Regarding this clone: The same CDR3 arises from other DNA sequences in this sample as well. J is TRBJ2-6 and V is TRBV19; tentatively, D is TRBD2 (5 bases). The CDR3 loop spans 16 amino acids. CDR1 and CDR2 (germline): LNHDA, SQIVND (reference sequence). V was cut by 2 bases and J by 2 bases, with 10 bases left in between. The DNA for the CDR3 is TGTGCCAGTAGTATACTCCCCGGGGCTGGGGCCAACGTCCTGACTTTC. Translating gives CASSILPGAGANVLTF. The full variable domain, rest sourced from reference TRBV19 and TRBJ2-6, is DGGITQSPKYLFRKEGQNVTLSCEQNLNHDAMYWYRQDPGQGLRLIYYSQIVNDFQKGDIAEGYSVSREKKESFPLTVTSAQKNPTAFYLCASSILPGAGANVLTFGAGSRLTVL.

The chain employs TRBV28 and TRBJ2-7; D perhaps matches TRBD1 (7 bases). V was shortened by 9 bases and J by 0 bases, with 21 bases between the two germline ends. CDR3 length: 16 amino acids. Germline CDR1 is MDHEN and CDR2 is SYDVKM. The DNA for the CDR3 is TGTGCCAGTAGCGGCGCCGGGACAGTCAACTCCTACGAGCAGTACTTC. Encoded protein: CASSGAGTVNSYEQYF.